This note documents a single T cell receptor beta chain sequence. The antigen remains unidentified. This entry belongs to a study of cytomegalovirus exposure and HLA in healthy donors. Study findings and constraints: Most TCR sequences were rare, but some public TCRs occurred in many donors. There were 160 or so TCR beta chains listed as cytomegalovirus-associated.

The PCR was carried out with 60 Vbeta primers and 13 Jbeta primers. The repertoire was sequenced with immunoSEQ multiplex PCR; TCRdb's copy has only in-frame clones and lacks some. The profile shows about 190,000 clones, 85% to 90% of them singletons. Sequencing was performed on PBMCs. The clonotype comes from a woman under 30 in good health and CMV-seronegative.

The CDR3 DNA is TGTGCCAGCAGCTCCGCGCGCGACGAGCAGTACTTC. Translating gives CASSSARDEQYF. The rearrangement joins TRBV11-3 to TRBJ2-7; D is undetermined. Trimming removed 4 bases at V and 5 bases at J, with 9 bases between. The germline V gene has CDR1 SGHNT and CDR2 YENEEA. The CDR3 contains 12 residues.